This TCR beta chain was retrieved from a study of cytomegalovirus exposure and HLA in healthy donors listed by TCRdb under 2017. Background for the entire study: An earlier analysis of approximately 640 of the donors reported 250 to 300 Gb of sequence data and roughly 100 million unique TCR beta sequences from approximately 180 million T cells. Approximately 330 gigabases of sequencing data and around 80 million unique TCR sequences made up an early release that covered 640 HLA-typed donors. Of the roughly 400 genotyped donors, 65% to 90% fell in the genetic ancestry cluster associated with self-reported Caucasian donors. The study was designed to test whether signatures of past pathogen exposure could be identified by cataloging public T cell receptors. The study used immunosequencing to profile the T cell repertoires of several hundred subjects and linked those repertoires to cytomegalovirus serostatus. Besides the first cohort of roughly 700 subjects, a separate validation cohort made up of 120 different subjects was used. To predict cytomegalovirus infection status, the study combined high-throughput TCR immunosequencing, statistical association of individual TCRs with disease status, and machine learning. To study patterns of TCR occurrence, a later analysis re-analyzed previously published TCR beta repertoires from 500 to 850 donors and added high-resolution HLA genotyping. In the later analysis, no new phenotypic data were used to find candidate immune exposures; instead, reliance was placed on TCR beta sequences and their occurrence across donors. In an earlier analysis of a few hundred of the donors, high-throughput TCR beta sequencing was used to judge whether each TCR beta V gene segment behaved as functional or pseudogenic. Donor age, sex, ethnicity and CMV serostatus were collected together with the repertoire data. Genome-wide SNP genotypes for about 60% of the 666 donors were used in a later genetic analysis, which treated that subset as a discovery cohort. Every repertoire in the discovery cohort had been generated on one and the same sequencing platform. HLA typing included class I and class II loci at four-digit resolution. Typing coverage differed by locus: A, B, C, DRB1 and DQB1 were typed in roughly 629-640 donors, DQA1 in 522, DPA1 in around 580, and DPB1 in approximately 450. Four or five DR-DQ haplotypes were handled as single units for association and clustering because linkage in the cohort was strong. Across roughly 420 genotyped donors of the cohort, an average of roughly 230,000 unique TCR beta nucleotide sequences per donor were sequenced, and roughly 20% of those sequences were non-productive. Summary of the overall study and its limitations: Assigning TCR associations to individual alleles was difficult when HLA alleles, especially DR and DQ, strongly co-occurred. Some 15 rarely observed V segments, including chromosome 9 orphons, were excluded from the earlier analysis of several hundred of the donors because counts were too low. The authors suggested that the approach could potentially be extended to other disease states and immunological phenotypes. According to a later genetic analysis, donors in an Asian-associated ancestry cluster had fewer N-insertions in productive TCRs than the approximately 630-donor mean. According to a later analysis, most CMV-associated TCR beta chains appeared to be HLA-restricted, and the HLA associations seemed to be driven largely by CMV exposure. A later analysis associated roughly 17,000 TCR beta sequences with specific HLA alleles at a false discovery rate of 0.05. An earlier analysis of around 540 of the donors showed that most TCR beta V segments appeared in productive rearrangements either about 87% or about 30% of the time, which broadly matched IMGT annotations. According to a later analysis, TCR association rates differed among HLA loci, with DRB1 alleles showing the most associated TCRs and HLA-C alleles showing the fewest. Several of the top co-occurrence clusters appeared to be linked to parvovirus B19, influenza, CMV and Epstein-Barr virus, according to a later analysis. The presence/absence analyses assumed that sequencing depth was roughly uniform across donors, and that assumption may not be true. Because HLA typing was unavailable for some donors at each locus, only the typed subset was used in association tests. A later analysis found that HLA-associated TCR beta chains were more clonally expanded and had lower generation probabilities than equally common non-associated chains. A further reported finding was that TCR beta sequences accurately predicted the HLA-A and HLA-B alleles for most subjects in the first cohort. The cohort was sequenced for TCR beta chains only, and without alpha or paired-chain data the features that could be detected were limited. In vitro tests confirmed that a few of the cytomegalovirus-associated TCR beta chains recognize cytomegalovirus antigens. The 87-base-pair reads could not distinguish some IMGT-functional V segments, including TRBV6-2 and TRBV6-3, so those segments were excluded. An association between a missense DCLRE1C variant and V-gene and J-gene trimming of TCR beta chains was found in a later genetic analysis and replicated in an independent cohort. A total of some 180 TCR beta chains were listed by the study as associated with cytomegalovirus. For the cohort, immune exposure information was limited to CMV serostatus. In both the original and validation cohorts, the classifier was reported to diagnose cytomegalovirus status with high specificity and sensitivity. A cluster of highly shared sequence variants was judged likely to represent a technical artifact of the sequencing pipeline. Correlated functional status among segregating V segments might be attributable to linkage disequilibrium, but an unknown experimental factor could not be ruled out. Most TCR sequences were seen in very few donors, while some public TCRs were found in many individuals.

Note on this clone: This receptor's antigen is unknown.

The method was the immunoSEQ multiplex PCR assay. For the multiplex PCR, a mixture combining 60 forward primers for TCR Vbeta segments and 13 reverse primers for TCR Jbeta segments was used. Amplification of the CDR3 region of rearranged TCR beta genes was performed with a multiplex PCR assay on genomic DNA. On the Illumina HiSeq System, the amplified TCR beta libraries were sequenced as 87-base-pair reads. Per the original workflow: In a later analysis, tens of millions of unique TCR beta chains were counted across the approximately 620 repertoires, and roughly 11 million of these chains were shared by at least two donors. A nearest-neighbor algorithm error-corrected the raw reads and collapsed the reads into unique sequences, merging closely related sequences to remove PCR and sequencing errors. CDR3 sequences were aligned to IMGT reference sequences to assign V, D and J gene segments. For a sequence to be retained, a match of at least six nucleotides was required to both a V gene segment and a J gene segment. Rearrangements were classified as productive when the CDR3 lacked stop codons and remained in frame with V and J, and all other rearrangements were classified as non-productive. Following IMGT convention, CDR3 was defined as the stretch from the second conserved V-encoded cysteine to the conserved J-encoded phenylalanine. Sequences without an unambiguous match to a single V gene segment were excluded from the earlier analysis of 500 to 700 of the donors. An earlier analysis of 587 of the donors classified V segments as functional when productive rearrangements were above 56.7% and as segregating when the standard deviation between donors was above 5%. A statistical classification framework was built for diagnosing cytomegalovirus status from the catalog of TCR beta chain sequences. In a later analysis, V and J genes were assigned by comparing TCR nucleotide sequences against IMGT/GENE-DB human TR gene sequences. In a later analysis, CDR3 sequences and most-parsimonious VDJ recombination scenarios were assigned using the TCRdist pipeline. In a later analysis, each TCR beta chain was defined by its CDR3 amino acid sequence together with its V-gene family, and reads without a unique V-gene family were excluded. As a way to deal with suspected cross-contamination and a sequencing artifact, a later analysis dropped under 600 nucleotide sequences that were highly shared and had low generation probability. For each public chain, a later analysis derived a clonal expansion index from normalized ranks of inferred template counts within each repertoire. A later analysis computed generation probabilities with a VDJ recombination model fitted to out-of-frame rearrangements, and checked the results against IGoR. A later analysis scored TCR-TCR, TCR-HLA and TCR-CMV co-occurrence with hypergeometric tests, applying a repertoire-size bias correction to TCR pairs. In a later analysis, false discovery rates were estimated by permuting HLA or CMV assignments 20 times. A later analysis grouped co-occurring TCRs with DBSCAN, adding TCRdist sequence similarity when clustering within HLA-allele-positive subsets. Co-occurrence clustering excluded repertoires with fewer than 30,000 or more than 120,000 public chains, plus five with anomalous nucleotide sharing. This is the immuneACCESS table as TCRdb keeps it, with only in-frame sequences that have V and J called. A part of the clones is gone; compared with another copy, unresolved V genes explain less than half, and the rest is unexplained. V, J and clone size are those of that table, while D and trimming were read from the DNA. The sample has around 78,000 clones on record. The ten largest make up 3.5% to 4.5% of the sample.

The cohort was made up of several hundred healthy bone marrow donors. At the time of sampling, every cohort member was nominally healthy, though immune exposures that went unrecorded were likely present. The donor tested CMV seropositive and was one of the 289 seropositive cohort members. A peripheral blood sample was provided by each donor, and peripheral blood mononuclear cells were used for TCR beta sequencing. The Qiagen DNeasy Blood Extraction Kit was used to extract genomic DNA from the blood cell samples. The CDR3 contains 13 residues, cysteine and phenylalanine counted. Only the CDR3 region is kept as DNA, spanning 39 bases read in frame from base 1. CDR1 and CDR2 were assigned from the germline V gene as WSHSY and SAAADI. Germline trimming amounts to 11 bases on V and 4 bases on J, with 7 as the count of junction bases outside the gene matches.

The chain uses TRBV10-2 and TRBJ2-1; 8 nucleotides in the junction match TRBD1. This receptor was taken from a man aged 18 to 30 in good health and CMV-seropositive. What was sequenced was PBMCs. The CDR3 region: CAAWGQAYNEQFF. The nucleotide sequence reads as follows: TGCGCCGCATGGGGACAGGCGTACAATGAGCAGTTCTTC.